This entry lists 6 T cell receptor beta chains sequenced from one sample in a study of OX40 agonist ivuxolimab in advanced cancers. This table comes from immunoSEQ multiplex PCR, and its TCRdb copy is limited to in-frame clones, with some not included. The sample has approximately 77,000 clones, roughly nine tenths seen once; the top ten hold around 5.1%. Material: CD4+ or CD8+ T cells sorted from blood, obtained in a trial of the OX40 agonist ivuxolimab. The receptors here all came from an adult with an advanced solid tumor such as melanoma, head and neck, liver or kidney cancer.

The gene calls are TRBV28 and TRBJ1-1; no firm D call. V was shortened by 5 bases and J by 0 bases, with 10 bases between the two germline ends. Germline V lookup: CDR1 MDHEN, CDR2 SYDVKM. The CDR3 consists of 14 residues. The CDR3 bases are TGTGCCAGCAGTCTCGGTCAAATGAACACTGAAGCTTTCTTT. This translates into CASSLGQMNTEAFF.

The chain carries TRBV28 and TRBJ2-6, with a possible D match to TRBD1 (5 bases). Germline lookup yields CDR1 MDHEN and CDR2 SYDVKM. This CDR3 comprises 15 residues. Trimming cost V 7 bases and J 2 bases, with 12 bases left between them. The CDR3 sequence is CASNNAGPGANVLTF. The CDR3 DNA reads TGTGCCAGCAATAACGCAGGGCCTGGGGCCAACGTCCTGACTTTC.

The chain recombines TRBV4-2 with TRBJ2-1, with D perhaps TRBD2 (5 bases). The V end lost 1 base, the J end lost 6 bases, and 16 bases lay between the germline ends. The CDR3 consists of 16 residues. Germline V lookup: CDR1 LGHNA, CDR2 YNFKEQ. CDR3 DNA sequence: TGTGCCAGCAGCCAAGGATCGGGGTTAGAAAGCAATGAGCAGTTCTTC. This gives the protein CASSQGSGLESNEQFF.

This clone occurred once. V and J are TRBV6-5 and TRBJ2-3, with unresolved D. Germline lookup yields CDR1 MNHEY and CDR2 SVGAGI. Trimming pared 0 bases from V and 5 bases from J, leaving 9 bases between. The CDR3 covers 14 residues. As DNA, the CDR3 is TGTGCCAGCAGTTACTCAATGGGGAAAGATACGCAGTATTTT. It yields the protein CASSYSMGKDTQYF.

The CDR3 DNA follows: TGTGCCAGCAGCTTGGGAGTAGCGGGACTCACAGATACGCAGTATTTT. This sequence encodes CASSLGVAGLTDTQYF. The V and J genes are TRBV5-5 and TRBJ2-3; 8 nucleotides line up with TRBD2. The V and J ends lost 0 bases and 2 bases, in that order; junction bases with no gene match: 5. Germline CDR1 and CDR2: SGHKS and YYEKEE (reference sequence). CDR3 length: 16 amino acids.

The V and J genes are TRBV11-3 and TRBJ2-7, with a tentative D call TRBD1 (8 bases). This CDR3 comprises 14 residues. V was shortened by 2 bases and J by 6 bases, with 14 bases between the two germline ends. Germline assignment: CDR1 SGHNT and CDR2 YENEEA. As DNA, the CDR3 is TGTGCCAGCAGCTTATGGACAGGGAGGGGCGAGCAGTACTTC. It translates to CASSLWTGRGEQYF. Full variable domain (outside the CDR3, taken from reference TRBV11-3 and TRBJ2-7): EAGVVQSPRYKIIEKKQPVAFWCNPISGHNTLYWYLQNLGQGPELLIRYENEEAVDDSQLPKDRFSAERLKGVDSTLKIQPAELGDSAVYLCASSLWTGRGEQYFGPGTRLTVT.